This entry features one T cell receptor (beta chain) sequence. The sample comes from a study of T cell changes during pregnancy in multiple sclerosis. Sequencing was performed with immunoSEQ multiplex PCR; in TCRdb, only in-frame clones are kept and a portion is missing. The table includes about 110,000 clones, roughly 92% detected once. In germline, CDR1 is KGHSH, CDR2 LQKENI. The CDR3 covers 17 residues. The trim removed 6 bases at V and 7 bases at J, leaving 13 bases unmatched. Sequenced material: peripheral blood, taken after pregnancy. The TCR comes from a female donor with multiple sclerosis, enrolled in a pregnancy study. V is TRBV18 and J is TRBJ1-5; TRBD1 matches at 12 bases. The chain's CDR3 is CASSMGQGAVSVQPQHF. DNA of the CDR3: TGTGCCAGCTCGATGGGACAGGGGGCGGTATCGGTCCAGCCCCAGCATTTT.